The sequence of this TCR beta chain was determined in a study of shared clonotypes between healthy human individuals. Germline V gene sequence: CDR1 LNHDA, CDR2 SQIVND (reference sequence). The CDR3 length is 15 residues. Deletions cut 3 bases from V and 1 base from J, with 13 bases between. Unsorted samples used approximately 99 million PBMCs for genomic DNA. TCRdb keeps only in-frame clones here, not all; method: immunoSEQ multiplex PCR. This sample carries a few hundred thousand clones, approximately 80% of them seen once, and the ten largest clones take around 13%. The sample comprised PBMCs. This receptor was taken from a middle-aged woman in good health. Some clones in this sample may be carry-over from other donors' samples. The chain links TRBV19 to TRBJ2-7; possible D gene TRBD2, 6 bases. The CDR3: CASSMGVGGSYEQYF. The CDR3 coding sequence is TGTGCCAGTAGTATGGGAGTCGGAGGGTCCTACGAGCAGTACTTC.